The 3 T cell receptor beta chains below all came from one sample that was sequenced in a study of metastatic and nonmetastatic thyroid tumors. TCRdb reanalyzed the PCR reads via MiXCR. The sample holds approximately 20,000 clones, 32% seen once. Treatment of any kind had been given to no patient before thyroid surgery. Specimen: adjacent normal tissue. These receptors were collected from a female donor with papillary thyroid cancer or a benign thyroid nodule (not recorded which). Some clones in this sample may be carry-over from other donors' samples.

The rearrangement links TRBV20-1 to TRBJ2-2; D might be TRBD1 or TRBD2, each matching 5 bases. The germline V gene has CDR1 DFQATT and CDR2 SNEGSKA (reference sequence). This CDR3 is built from 15 residues. Trimming removed 3 bases from V and 0 bases from J, with 11 bases in between. In DNA form, the CDR3 reads TGCAGTGCTAGGGGTCTGGGGGCGAACACCGGGGAGCTGTTTTTT. This gives the protein CSARGLGANTGELFF.

This clone was seen at least ten times. The chain has TRBV7-6 and TRBJ2-5; 8 bases fit TRBD2. This CDR3 spans 16 amino acids. V lost 5 bases, J lost 4 bases, and 12 bases stayed unmatched. Germline-derived CDR1 and CDR2 are SGHVS and FNYEAQ. The CDR3 sequence: CASSDRGSGGGETQYF. In nucleotides, the CDR3 is TGTGCCAGCAGCGATAGAGGGTCGGGGGGGGGAGAGACCCAGTACTTC.

CDR3 DNA sequence: TGTGCCTGGGGAGAGGGTCTGGGCAATGAGCAGTTCTTC. The encoded protein is CAWGEGLGNEQFF. The genes are TRBV30 and TRBJ2-1; possible D gene TRBD2, 5 bases. Deletions cut 5 bases from V and 6 bases from J, with 14 bases between. Germline V gives CDR1 GTSNPN, CDR2 SVGIG (reference sequence). This CDR3 contains 13 residues.